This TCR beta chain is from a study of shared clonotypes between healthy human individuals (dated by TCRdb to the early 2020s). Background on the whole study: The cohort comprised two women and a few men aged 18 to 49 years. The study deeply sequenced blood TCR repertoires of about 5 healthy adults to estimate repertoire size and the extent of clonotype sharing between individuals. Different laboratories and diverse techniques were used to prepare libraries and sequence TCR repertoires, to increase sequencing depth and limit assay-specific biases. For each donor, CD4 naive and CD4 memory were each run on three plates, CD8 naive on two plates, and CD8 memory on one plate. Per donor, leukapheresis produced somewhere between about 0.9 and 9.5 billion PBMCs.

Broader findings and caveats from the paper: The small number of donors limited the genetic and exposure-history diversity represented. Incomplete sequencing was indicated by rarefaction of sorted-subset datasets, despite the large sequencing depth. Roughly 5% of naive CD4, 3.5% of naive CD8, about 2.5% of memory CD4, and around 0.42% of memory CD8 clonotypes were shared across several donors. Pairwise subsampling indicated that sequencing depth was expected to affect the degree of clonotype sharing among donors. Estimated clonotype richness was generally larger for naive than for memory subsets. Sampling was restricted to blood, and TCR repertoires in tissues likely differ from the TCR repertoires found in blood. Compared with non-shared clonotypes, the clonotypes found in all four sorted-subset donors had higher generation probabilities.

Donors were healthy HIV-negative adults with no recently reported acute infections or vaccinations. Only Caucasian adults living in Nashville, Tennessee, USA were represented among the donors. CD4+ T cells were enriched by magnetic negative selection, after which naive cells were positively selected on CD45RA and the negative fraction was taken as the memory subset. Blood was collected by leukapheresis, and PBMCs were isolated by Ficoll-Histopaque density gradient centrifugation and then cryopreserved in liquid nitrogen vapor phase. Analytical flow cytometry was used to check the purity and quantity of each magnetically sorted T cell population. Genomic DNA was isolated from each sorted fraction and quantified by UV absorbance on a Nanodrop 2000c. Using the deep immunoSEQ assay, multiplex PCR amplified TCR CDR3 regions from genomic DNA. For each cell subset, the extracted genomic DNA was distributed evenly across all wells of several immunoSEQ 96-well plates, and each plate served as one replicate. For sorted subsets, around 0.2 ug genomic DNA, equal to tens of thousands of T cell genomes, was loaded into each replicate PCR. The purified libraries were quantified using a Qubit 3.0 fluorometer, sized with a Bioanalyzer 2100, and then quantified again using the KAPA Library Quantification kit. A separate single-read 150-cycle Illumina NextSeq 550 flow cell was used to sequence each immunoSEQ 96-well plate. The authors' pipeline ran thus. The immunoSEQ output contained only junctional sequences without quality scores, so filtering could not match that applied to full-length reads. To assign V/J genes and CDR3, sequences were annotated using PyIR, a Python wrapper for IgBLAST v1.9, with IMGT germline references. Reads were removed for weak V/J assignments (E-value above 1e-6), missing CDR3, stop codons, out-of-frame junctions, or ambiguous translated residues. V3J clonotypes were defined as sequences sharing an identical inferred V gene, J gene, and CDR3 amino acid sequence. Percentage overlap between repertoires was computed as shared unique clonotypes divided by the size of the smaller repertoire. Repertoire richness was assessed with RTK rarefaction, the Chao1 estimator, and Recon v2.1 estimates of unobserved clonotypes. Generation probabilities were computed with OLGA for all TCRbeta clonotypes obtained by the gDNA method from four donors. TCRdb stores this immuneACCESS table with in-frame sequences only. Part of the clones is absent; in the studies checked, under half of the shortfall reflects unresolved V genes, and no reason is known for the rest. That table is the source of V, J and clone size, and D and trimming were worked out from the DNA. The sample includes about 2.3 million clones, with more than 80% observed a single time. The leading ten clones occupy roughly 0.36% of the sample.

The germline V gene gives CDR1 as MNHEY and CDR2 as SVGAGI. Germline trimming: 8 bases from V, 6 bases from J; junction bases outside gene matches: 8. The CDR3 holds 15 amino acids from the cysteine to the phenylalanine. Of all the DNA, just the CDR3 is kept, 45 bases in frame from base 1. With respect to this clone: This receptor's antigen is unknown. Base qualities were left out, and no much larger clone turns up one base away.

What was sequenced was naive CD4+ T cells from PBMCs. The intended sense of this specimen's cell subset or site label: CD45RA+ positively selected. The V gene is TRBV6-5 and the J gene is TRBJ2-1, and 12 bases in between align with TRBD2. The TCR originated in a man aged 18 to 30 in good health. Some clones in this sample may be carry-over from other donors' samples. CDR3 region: CASRLAGGGFNEQFF. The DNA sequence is TGTGCCAGCCGTCTAGCGGGAGGGGGTTTCAATGAGCAGTTCTTC.